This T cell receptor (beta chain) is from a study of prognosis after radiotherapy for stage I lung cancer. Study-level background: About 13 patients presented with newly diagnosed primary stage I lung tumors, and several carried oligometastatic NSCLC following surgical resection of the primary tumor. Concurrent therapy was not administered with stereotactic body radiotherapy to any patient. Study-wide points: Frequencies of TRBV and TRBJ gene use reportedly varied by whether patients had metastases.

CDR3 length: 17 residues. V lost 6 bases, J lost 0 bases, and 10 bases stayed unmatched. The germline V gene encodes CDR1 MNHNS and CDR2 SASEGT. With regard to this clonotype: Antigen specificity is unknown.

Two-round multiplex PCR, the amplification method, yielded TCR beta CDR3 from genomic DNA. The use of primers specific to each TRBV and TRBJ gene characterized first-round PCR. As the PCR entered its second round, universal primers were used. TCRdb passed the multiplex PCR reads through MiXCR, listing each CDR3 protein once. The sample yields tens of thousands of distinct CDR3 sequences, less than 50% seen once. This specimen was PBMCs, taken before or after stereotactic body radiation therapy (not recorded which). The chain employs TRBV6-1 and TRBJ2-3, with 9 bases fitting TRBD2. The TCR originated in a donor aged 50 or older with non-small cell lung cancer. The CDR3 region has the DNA TGTGCCAGCAGAACTACGGCTAGCGGGACTAGCACAGATACGCAGTATTTT. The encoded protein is CASRTTASGTSTDTQYF.